One sample yielded the 18 T cell receptor beta chains listed below, sequenced in a study of blood T cell repertoires in COVID-19. Profiled with immunoSEQ multiplex PCR; TCRdb holds only in-frame clones, not every one. Seen here are some 180,000 clones, about 84% observed once, and the top ten hold roughly 6.8%. The sequenced sample consisted of peripheral blood. The receptors originated from a human donor in a cohort sampled during active COVID-19.

The chain uses TRBV11-2 and TRBJ1-1; 10 bases line up with TRBD1. Germline V CDR1 and CDR2: SGHAT, FQNNGV. V shed 6 bases and J 6 bases; nucleotides not matched to a gene: 10. The CDR3 sequence is 15 residues long. This CDR3 is CASSYGTGDLAEAFF. CDR3 nucleotides: TGTGCCAGCAGTTACGGGACAGGGGATTTAGCTGAAGCTTTCTTT.

As for this clone: Other DNA sequences within the sample encode an identical CDR3. The J gene is TRBJ2-3, the V gene TRBV5-1, with a weak D call TRBD1 (6 bases). Germline V lookup: CDR1 SGHRS, CDR2 YFSETQ. This CDR3 is 14 amino acids long. Between the trimmed V and J ends, which lost 0 bases and 6 bases, there was a span of 11 bases. Written as DNA, the CDR3 is TGCGCCAGCAGCTTGGGGCAGGGGCCGGATACGCAGTATTTT. It encodes CASSLGQGPDTQYF.

This clone was observed a handful of times. The chain recombines TRBV25-1 with TRBJ1-5, with D possibly being TRBD1 (5 bases). The CDR3 extends over 16 amino acids. The V gene's germline CDR1 is MGHDK and CDR2 SYGVNS. Trimming cost V 3 bases and J 7 bases, with 19 bases left between them. Written as DNA, the CDR3 is TGTGCCAGCAGTGATCCCCCGGGGGACTTTGTCCAGCCCCAGCATTTT. The encoded protein is CASSDPPGDFVQPQHF.

The chain employs TRBV12-3 or TRBV12-4 and TRBJ1-1; D is unclear. The V gene lost 4 bases and the J gene lost 4 bases, with 7 bases spanning the gap. This CDR3 contains 12 residues. Here the CDR3 DNA reads TGTGCCAGCAGTTCGGTTGGCACTGAAGCTTTCTTT. Encoded protein: CASSSVGTEAFF.

This clone was detected a few times. The chain recombines TRBV3-1 (or the pseudogene TRBV3-2) with TRBJ1-1; the D gene is possibly TRBD1 (6 bases). Deletions cut 4 bases from V and 1 base from J, with 10 bases between. This CDR3 region has 14 residues. CDR1 and CDR2 (germline): LGHDT, YNNKEL (reference sequence). The CDR3 DNA follows: TGTGCCAGCAGCCTACAGGGTGGGAACACTGAAGCTTTCTTT. Its protein is CASSLQGGNTEAFF.

This sequence joins TRBV5-1 and TRBJ1-2, with 9 nucleotides matching TRBD1. The trim removed 3 bases at V and 2 bases at J, leaving 14 bases unmatched. The germline gives CDR1 SGHRS, CDR2 YFSETQ. The CDR3 spans 18 residues. CDR3 protein: CASSSQGGTGRVNYGYTF. The CDR3 bases are TGCGCCAGCAGCTCCCAGGGCGGGACAGGGAGGGTGAACTATGGCTACACCTTC.

The chain is built from TRBV25-1 and TRBJ1-4, with TRBD1 matching over 9 bases. The CDR3 contains 13 residues. V dropped 4 bases and J dropped 10; count of bases not matched to a gene: 4. CDR1 and CDR2 from the germline V gene are MGHDK and SYGVNS. DNA for the CDR3: TGTGCCAGCAGTGGGGGACAGGGAGGAAAACTGTTTTTT. This codes for CASSGGQGGKLFF.

The chain couples TRBV3-1 (or the pseudogene TRBV3-2) to TRBJ2-7; 7 nucleotides line up with TRBD2. CDR1 is LGHDT, CDR2 YNNKEL, per germline (reference sequence). With V trimmed by 1 base and J by 3 bases, 3 bases remained unmatched. The CDR3 has 14 amino acids. The CDR3 is CASSQGRGIYEQYF. The CDR3 DNA is TGTGCCAGCAGCCAAGGGCGGGGGATCTACGAGCAGTACTTC.

The sample holds one count of this clone. This chain links TRBV7-9 with TRBJ2-6; D might be TRBD1 (5 bases). The ends were cut back, 6 bases at V and 0 bases at J, with 9 bases in the middle. The length of the CDR3 is 15 residues. The germline V gene has CDR1 SEHNR and CDR2 FQNEAQ (reference sequence). CDR3 region: CASRRQSSGANVLTF. The CDR3 DNA is TGTGCCAGCAGAAGACAGAGCTCTGGGGCCAACGTCCTGACTTTC.

The chain uses TRBV9 and TRBJ1-2; TRBD1 agrees at 8 bases. This CDR3 is built from 14 residues. Germline CDR1 is SGDLS and CDR2 is YYNGEE. V shed 3 bases, J shed 5 bases, and the junction held 6 bases outside the gene matches. The DNA for the CDR3 is TGTGCCAGCAGCGGGACAGGGAGGGTATATGGCTACACCTTC. This gives the protein CASSGTGRVYGYTF.

The J gene is TRBJ1-2, the V gene TRBV29-1; D remains unclear. The length of the CDR3 is 14 residues. Trimming shortened V by 2 bases and J by 2 bases, and 12 bases separated the two germline ends. The germline V gene encodes CDR1 SQVTM and CDR2 ANQGSEA. CDR3 DNA: TGCAGCGTTGAACGCATGGACTCCAACTATGGCTACACCTTC. Protein product: CSVERMDSNYGYTF.

V usage is TRBV2 and J usage is TRBJ2-7; TRBD1 aligns across 10 bases. Germline V gene lookup returns CDR1 SNHLY and CDR2 FYNNEI. This CDR3 comprises 13 residues. After removal of 7 bases from V and 4 bases from J, the junction contained 4 bases not matched to a gene. The CDR3: CASTRDRGYEQYF. DNA of the CDR3: TGTGCCAGCACGAGGGACAGGGGATACGAGCAGTACTTC.

The chain's CDR3 is CASSVRLERNYGYTF. CDR3 bases: TGTGCCAGCAGCGTTCGATTAGAACGTAACTATGGCTACACCTTC. The chain couples TRBV9 to TRBJ1-2, with D uncertain. V dropped 2 bases and J dropped 1 base, with 12 bases sitting between them. The V gene's germline CDR1 is SGDLS and CDR2 YYNGEE. The CDR3 consists of 15 residues.

V and J are TRBV18 and TRBJ1-3; D is possibly TRBD1 (6 bases). V lost 3 bases to trimming and J lost 0 bases, with 15 bases between them. Germline V lookup: CDR1 KGHSH, CDR2 LQKENI. CDR3 length: 17 residues. Written as DNA, the CDR3 is TGTGCCAGCTCACCCTTACAGGGAACAAGCTCTGGAAACACCATATATTTT. Translating gives CASSPLQGTSSGNTIYF.

The chain is built from TRBV2 and TRBJ2-7; possibly TRBD1 for D (6 bases). CDR1 is SNHLY, CDR2 FYNNEI, per germline. CDR3 length: 14 residues. Deletions cut 11 bases from V and 0 bases from J, with 17 bases between. Here the CDR3 DNA reads TGTGCCGGGAAGGACAGACAGAGCTCCTACGAGCAGTACTTC. Its protein product is CAGKDRQSSYEQYF.

The chain carries TRBV18 and TRBJ2-1; no firm D call. CDR1 is KGHSH and CDR2 is LQKENI in the germline V gene. With 6 bases removed from V and 2 bases from J, the gap between germline ends came to 14 bases. The CDR3 runs 15 residues. The CDR3 coding sequence is TGTGCCAGCTCCCCCGAAACACACACCTACAATGAGCAGTTCTTC. Its translation: CASSPETHTYNEQFF.

This sequence joins TRBV5-1 and TRBJ1-1; no firm D call. V lost 0 bases to trimming and J lost 7 bases, with 7 bases between them. Germline-derived CDR1 and CDR2 are SGHRS and YFSETQ. This CDR3 has 12 residues. CDR3 residues: CASSLGQNEAFF. The CDR3 DNA reads as TGCGCCAGCAGCTTGGGGCAGAATGAAGCTTTCTTT.

This chain joins TRBV5-1 and TRBJ1-3, with 7 positions matching TRBD1. CDR1 is SGHRS, CDR2 YFSETQ, per germline. V gave up 4 bases and J gave up 0 bases; unmatched junction bases: 7. This CDR3 region has 16 residues. The CDR3 is CASSPRQGGSGNTIYF. CDR3 coding DNA: TGCGCCAGCAGCCCAAGACAGGGTGGCTCTGGAAACACCATATATTTT.